The 27 T cell receptor beta chains given below trace back to one sample, sequenced in a study of control samples from healthy donors and cancer patients. Only in-frame clones appear in the TCRdb table, and some are missing; sequencing was by immunoSEQ multiplex PCR. The table lists about 51,000 clones, 85% to 90% of them singletons, with over 35% in the top ten. The source material was PBMCs. These receptors were collected from a man aged 50 or older with head and neck cancer.

The chain has TRBV9 and TRBJ2-2, with TRBD2 identical over 7 bases. The V gene's germline CDR1 is SGDLS and CDR2 YYNGEE. The length of the CDR3 is 16 residues. V was pared by 4 bases and J by 0 bases, with 6 bases of the junction left unmatched. CDR3 nucleotide sequence: TGTGCCAGCAGCCCCAGACTAGCAGCGAACACCGGGGAGCTGTTTTTT. Translated, it gives CASSPRLAANTGELFF. The complete variable domain, with remaining parts taken from reference TRBV9 and TRBJ2-2, reads DSGVTQTPKHLITATGQRVTLRCSPRSGDLSVYWYQQSLDQGLQFLIQYYNGEERAKGNILERFSAQQFPDLHSELNLSSLELGDSALYFCASSPRLAANTGELFFGEGSRLTVL.

This sequence joins TRBV5-1 and TRBJ2-2; 10 bases map to TRBD1. This CDR3 has 13 residues. With 10 bases clipped from V and 7 bases from J, the junction kept 7 bases outside the gene matches. Germline assignment: CDR1 SGHRS and CDR2 YFSETQ. CDR3 sequence reads: CASDRGLGGELFF. The CDR3 DNA is TGCGCCTCCGACAGGGGGCTCGGCGGGGAGCTGTTTTTT.

The rearrangement links TRBV5-6 to TRBJ2-3; 8 bases align to TRBD2. J lost 3 bases, V lost 1 base, and 10 bases had no gene match. CDR3 length: 17 residues. CDR1 and CDR2 (germline): SGHDT, YYEEEE. CDR3 residues: CASSLSTSGGPTDTQYF. In DNA form, the CDR3 reads TGTGCCAGCAGCTTGTCAACTAGCGGAGGGCCTACAGATACGCAGTATTTT.

This chain connects TRBV10-3 to TRBJ2-3; 7 bases align to TRBD2. CDR1 and CDR2 from the germline V gene are ENHRY and SYGVKD. This CDR3 spans 14 amino acids. V gave up 9 bases and J gave up 3 bases; unmatched junction bases: 9. The DNA of the CDR3 is TGTGCCATTCCTGAGGTCGGGAGGACAGATACGCAGTATTTT. Protein sequence: CAIPEVGRTDTQYF.

V gene TRBV6-6 combines with J gene TRBJ1-2; D might be TRBD1 (5 bases). This CDR3 has 14 amino acids. CDR1 is MNHNY and CDR2 is SVGAGI in the germline V gene (reference sequence). V shed 2 bases and J shed 4 bases, with 11 bases lying between them. In DNA, the CDR3 is TGTGCCAGCAGTTACGGGACGGGGAGCTATGGCTACACCTTC. Its translation is CASSYGTGSYGYTF.

The J gene is TRBJ2-2, the V gene TRBV2; no clear D gene. CDR3 size: 11 residues. Trimming shortened V by 6 bases and J by 6 bases, and 5 bases separated the two germline ends. CDR1 and CDR2 (germline): SNHLY, FYNNEI. In DNA form, the CDR3 reads TGTGCCAGCAGGGCCCCCGGGGAGCTGTTTTTT. Protein: CASRAPGELFF.

The CDR3 region has the DNA TGTGCCATCAGTCCTACGGGCAGAACCTACTCTGGAAACACCATATATTTT. It translates to CAISPTGRTYSGNTIYF. The V and J genes are TRBV10-3 and TRBJ1-3; D not resolved. This CDR3 has 17 amino acids. V shed 5 bases and J shed 0 bases, with 17 bases lying between them. Germline loops: CDR1 ENHRY, CDR2 SYGVKD.

This clone has only a few counts. V usage is TRBV10-3 and J usage is TRBJ1-5; TRBD1 is a possible D gene (6 bases). The CDR3 extends over 13 amino acids. Germline-derived CDR1 and CDR2 are ENHRY and SYGVKD. Trimming shortened V by 3 bases and J by 5 bases, and 8 bases separated the two germline ends. CDR3 sequence reads: CAISDRGYQPQHF. CDR3 coding DNA: TGTGCCATCAGTGACAGGGGATATCAGCCCCAGCATTTT.

The rearrangement links TRBV3-1 (or the pseudogene TRBV3-2) to TRBJ2-7; TRBD2 matches at 8 bases. CDR1 LGHDT and CDR2 YNNKEL come from the germline V gene (reference sequence). V lost 10 bases, J lost 3 bases, and 5 bases stayed unmatched. This CDR3 region has 12 residues. The CDR3 loop is CANEAGVYEQYF. The CDR3 DNA reads as TGTGCCAACGAAGCGGGGGTCTACGAGCAGTACTTC.

J is TRBJ2-7 and V is TRBV6-2 or TRBV6-3, with unresolved D. Trimming removed 3 bases from V and 5 bases from J, with 5 bases in between. The CDR3 length is 11 residues. Germline values: CDR1 MNHEY, CDR2 SVGEGT. The CDR3 DNA sequence: TGTGCCAGCAGTTATGGGGACGAGCAGTACTTC. It encodes CASSYGDEQYF.

The CDR3 region has the DNA TGTGCCAGCAGCTACAGGGGTAGCTTCTACGAGCAGTACTTC. Translating gives CASSYRGSFYEQYF. The chain combines TRBV5-8 with TRBJ2-7; 7 bases line up with TRBD1. The CDR3 sequence is 14 residues long. V was pared by 3 bases and J by 3 bases, with 6 bases of the junction left unmatched. Germline V gene data show CDR1 as SGHTS and CDR2 as YDEGEE.

This chain links TRBV4-1 with TRBJ2-7; 7 bases match TRBD2. From germline, CDR1 is MGHRA and CDR2 YSYEKL. CDR3 length: 16 residues. J gave up 6 bases and V 2 bases, and 13 bases lay outside the gene matches. CDR3 protein: CASSQQVAGLPAEQYF. CDR3 DNA: TGCGCCAGCAGCCAACAGGTAGCGGGTCTGCCCGCCGAGCAGTACTTC.

This chain uses TRBV4-3 with TRBJ2-7; unclear D gene. Trimming pared 1 base from V and 1 base from J, leaving 11 bases between. Looked up from germline, CDR1 is LGHNA and CDR2 is YSLEER. CDR3 length equals 15 residues. The CDR3 coding sequence is TGCGCCAGCAGCCAAGTCCCGGGCAGTTCCTACGAGCAGTACTTC. Amino acids: CASSQVPGSSYEQYF.

A single count supports this clone. CDR3 bases: TGTGCCAGCGCCGGGAAAAGCTCCTATAATTCACCCCTCCACTTT. It codes for CASAGKSSYNSPLHF. The V and J genes are TRBV6-4 and TRBJ1-6, with D uncertain. Deletions cut 8 bases from V and 0 bases from J, with 11 bases between. CDR3 length: 15 amino acids. Germline CDR1 is MRHNA and CDR2 is SNTAGT.

The chain carries TRBV6-5 and TRBJ1-5; tentatively, D is TRBD1 (5 bases). The V gene lost 5 bases and the J gene lost 0 bases, with 11 bases spanning the gap. This CDR3 comprises 15 residues. The germline CDR1 and CDR2 sequences are MNHEY and SVGAGI. This CDR3 reads CASSLGHLSNQPQHF. The CDR3 nucleotides are TGTGCCAGCAGTCTCGGACATCTTAGCAATCAGCCCCAGCATTTT.

The chain is built from TRBV28 and TRBJ1-3; a weak D match, TRBD1 (6 bases). CDR1 and CDR2 from the germline V gene are MDHEN and SYDVKM. CDR3 length: 14 amino acids. The V end was cut by 5 bases, the J end by 4 bases, with 12 bases between. CDR3 in DNA: TGTGCCAGCAGTCGACGAACAGGGGGAAACACCATATATTTT. It is translated as CASSRRTGGNTIYF.

By share, this clone counts as medium-sized (0.01 to 0.1%). The chain recombines TRBV11-2 with TRBJ2-1; 8 nucleotides agree with TRBD2. The CDR3 extends over 17 amino acids. The V segment lost 1 base and the J segment 6 bases; nucleotides outside the gene matches: 11. Germline loops: CDR1 SGHAT, CDR2 FQNNGV. The CDR3 loop reads CASSLGGVSGIRNEQFF. For the CDR3, the DNA is TGTGCCAGCAGCTTAGGGGGGGTTAGCGGGATTCGCAATGAGCAGTTCTTC.

This chain links TRBV19 with TRBJ2-7; D not resolved. V dropped 5 bases and J dropped 2 bases, with 19 bases sitting between them. From germline, CDR1 is LNHDA and CDR2 SQIVND (reference sequence). The CDR3 consists of 16 residues. The CDR3 region has the DNA TGTGCCAGTAGTTCCCGTGACCCGACAACCGCCTACGAGCAGTACTTC. Protein sequence: CASSSRDPTTAYEQYF.

The chain has TRBV12-5 and TRBJ2-7; 9 bases match TRBD1. V lost 0 bases and J lost 0; bases outside the gene matches: 3. The CDR3 loop spans 16 amino acids. The germline gives CDR1 LGHNT, CDR2 FRNRAP. In nucleotides, the CDR3 is TGTGCTAGTGGTTTGGTATCGGGACAGGGCTCCTACGAGCAGTACTTC. Its protein is CASGLVSGQGSYEQYF. The variable domain in full, with the rest retrieved from reference TRBV12-5 and TRBJ2-7, is DARVTQTPRHKVTEMGQEVTMRCQPILGHNTVFWYRQTMMQGLELLAYFRNRAPLDDSGMPKDRFSAEMPDATLATLKIQPSEPRDSAVYFCASGLVSGQGSYEQYFGPGTRLTVT.

The rearrangement joins TRBV2 to TRBJ2-1; 7 bases are a match to TRBD1. The trim removed 8 bases at V and 4 bases at J, leaving 8 bases unmatched. Germline lookup yields CDR1 SNHLY and CDR2 FYNNEI. The CDR3 extends over 14 amino acids. For the CDR3, the DNA is TGTGCCAGCCATTGGGACAGAGGATACAATGAGCAGTTCTTC. Translating it yields CASHWDRGYNEQFF.

The rearrangement links TRBV6-4 to TRBJ1-1; possible D gene TRBD1, 5 bases. CDR3 length: 13 amino acids. Trimming took off 2 bases at V and 3 bases at J, with 7 bases between the two ends. Germline lookup yields CDR1 MRHNA and CDR2 SNTAGT. The CDR3 DNA sequence: TGTGCCAGCAGTGACGGGGCGCACACTGAAGCTTTCTTT. Residues: CASSDGAHTEAFF.

The V call is TRBV29-1, the J call TRBJ1-4; TRBD1 agrees at 7 bases. V was clipped by 4 bases and J by 5 bases; unmatched bases: 1. The CDR3 consists of 12 residues. The V gene's germline CDR1 is SQVTM and CDR2 ANQGSEA. The CDR3 reads CSVGDRNEKLFF. CDR3 sequence (DNA): TGCAGCGTTGGGGACAGAAATGAAAAACTGTTTTTT.

V usage is TRBV6-5 and J usage is TRBJ2-7; D is unclear. The CDR3 contains 11 residues. Trimming took 4 bases from V and 4 from J, leaving 5 bases between them. Looked up from germline, CDR1 is MNHEY and CDR2 is SVGAGI. Here the CDR3 DNA reads TGTGCCAGCAGTTCCAATTACGAGCAGTACTTC. Protein product: CASSSNYEQYF.

J is TRBJ1-1 and V is TRBV2, with no clear D. Per germline, CDR1 SNHLY and CDR2 FYNNEI. The CDR3 runs 11 residues. Trimming removed 6 bases from V and 1 base from J, with 3 bases in between. The CDR3 sequence: CASRWNTEAFF. The CDR3 nucleotides are TGTGCCAGCAGATGGAACACTGAAGCTTTCTTT.

V and J are TRBV7-8 and TRBJ2-3; 7 nucleotides match TRBD2. The CDR3 has 15 residues. The germline CDR1 and CDR2 sequences are SGHVS and FQNEAQ. Losses at the gene ends were 0 bases for V and 5 bases for J; bases not matched to a gene: 5. The CDR3 region has the DNA TGTGCCAGCAGCTTAGCGGTGGGAGGGGTAGATACGCAGTATTTT. This encodes CASSLAVGGVDTQYF. The full variable domain, in which reference TRBV7-8 and TRBJ2-3 provide the parts outside the CDR3, is GAGVSQSPRYKVAKRGQDVALRCDPISGHVSLFWYQQALGQGPEFLTYFQNEAQLDKSGLPSDRFFAERPEGSVSTLKIQRTQQEDSAVYLCASSLAVGGVDTQYFGPGTRLTVL.

The V call is TRBV19, the J call TRBJ1-4; no firm D call. The CDR3 spans 15 residues. The V end was cut by 4 bases, the J end by 3 bases, with 12 bases between. Per the germline V gene, CDR1 is LNHDA and CDR2 is SQIVND (reference sequence). In DNA, the CDR3 is TGTGCCAGTAGTAAGGGAGTTGACGCTAATGAAAAACTGTTTTTT. Its translation is CASSKGVDANEKLFF.

The rearrangement uses TRBV6-5 and TRBJ1-1; TRBD1 is a possible D gene (5 bases). With 4 bases removed from V and 3 bases from J, the gap between germline ends came to 9 bases. Germline CDR1 MNHEY, CDR2 SVGAGI. The CDR3 is made up of 13 amino acids. This chain's CDR3 is CASSFLGDTEAFF. The CDR3 DNA is TGTGCCAGCAGTTTCCTGGGGGACACTGAAGCTTTCTTT.